Each of the 32 T cell receptor beta chains below was sequenced from the same sample in a study of OX40 agonist ivuxolimab in advanced cancers. Using immunoSEQ multiplex PCR, the repertoire was profiled, and TCRdb retains in-frame clones only, with some absent. The sample includes fewer than 85,000 clones, approximately 90% of them seen just once. The sample here was CD4+ or CD8+ T cells sorted from blood, taken in a trial of the OX40 agonist ivuxolimab. The source is an adult with an advanced solid tumor such as melanoma, head and neck, liver or kidney cancer.

J is TRBJ2-7 and V is TRBV7-9; the D is unclear. The V end lost 4 bases, the J end lost 1 base, and 5 bases lay between the germline ends. Per germline, CDR1 SEHNR and CDR2 FQNEAQ (reference sequence). The CDR3 has 12 residues. CDR3 residues: CASSSLSYEQYF. In nucleotides, the CDR3 is TGTGCCAGCAGCTCCCTGTCCTACGAGCAGTACTTC.

The chain is built from TRBV29-1 and TRBJ2-5, with 15 bases identical to TRBD2. The germline gives CDR1 SQVTM, CDR2 ANQGSEA. The CDR3 covers 15 residues. J was trimmed by 4 bases and V by 7 bases; bases with no gene match: 7. The CDR3 nucleotides read TGCAGCGCCCCGGGACTAGCGGGAGGTGGAGAGACCCAGTACTTC. Its translation: CSAPGLAGGGETQYF.

The chain recombines TRBV7-2 with TRBJ2-7, with a possible D match to TRBD2 (5 bases). V was cut by 5 bases and J by 0 bases, with 17 bases left in between. The germline V gene encodes CDR1 SGHTA and CDR2 FQGNSA. This CDR3 is 16 amino acids long. CDR3 in DNA: TGTGCCAGCAGCCTCAAGTATCGGGGATCCTCCTACGAGCAGTACTTC. Its translation is CASSLKYRGSSYEQYF. The full variable domain, completed using reference TRBV7-2 and TRBJ2-7, is GAGVSQSPSNKVTEKGKDVELRCDPISGHTALYWYRQSLGQGLEFLIYFQGNSAPDKSGLPSDRFSAERTGGSVSTLTIQRTQQEDSAVYLCASSLKYRGSSYEQYFGPGTRLTVT.

The chain joins TRBV19 to TRBJ2-4; 11 nucleotides align to TRBD1. V was clipped by 6 bases and J by 9 bases; unmatched bases: 4. The CDR3 consists of 13 residues. Germline V gene lookup returns CDR1 LNHDA and CDR2 SQIVND (reference sequence). The CDR3, as DNA: TGTGCCAGTAGGGGACAGGGGGAGGGCATTCAGTACTTC. Amino acid sequence: CASRGQGEGIQYF.

The chain recombines TRBV28 with TRBJ1-3; D gene unclear. The germline CDR1 and CDR2 sequences are MDHEN and SYDVKM. The V and J ends lost 3 bases and 2 bases respectively, with 17 bases between them. This CDR3 is built from 17 residues. This CDR3 reads CASSFSPPRKAGNTIYF. The CDR3 region has the DNA TGTGCCAGCAGTTTCTCCCCCCCACGGAAAGCTGGAAACACCATATATTTT. The full variable domain, its missing parts supplied by reference TRBV28 and TRBJ1-3, is DVKVTQSSRYLVKRTGEKVFLECVQDMDHENMFWYRQDPGLGLRLIYFSYDVKMKEKGDIPEGYSVSREKKERFSLILESASTNQTSMYLCASSFSPPRKAGNTIYFGEGSWLTVV.

This chain uses TRBV18 with TRBJ2-7; 10 bases fit TRBD1. J was trimmed by 11 bases and V by 2 bases; bases with no gene match: 0. The germline V gene encodes CDR1 KGHSH and CDR2 LQKENI. The CDR3 loop spans 11 amino acids. In DNA, the CDR3 is TGTGCCAGCTCACCAGGGACAGGGGAGTACTTC. Its protein product is CASSPGTGEYF.

This clone appeared once. DNA of the CDR3: TGTGCCAGCAGTTCTAGCGGGGAGGGGGTTAATGAGCAGTTCTTC. It specifies CASSSSGEGVNEQFF. J is TRBJ2-1 and V is TRBV28, with 9 bases identical to TRBD2. Trimming removed 4 bases from V and 7 bases from J; junction bases left unmatched: 8. There are 15 residues in the CDR3. Germline V gives CDR1 MDHEN, CDR2 SYDVKM. Full variable domain (missing parts from reference TRBV28 and TRBJ2-1): DVKVTQSSRYLVKRTGEKVFLECVQDMDHENMFWYRQDPGLGLRLIYFSYDVKMKEKGDIPEGYSVSREKKERFSLILESASTNQTSMYLCASSSSGEGVNEQFFGPGTRLTVL.

The chain recombines TRBV19 with TRBJ2-5; D gene ambiguous. The CDR3 totals 13 residues. CDR1 LNHDA and CDR2 SQIVND come from the germline V gene (reference sequence). The V end was cut by 5 bases, the J end by 2 bases, with 9 bases between. The CDR3 region has the DNA TGTGCCAGTAGTGCCGTATTACAAGAGACCCAGTACTTC. This codes for CASSAVLQETQYF.

The V gene is TRBV7-2, the J gene TRBJ1-1; D unresolved. The V gene's germline CDR1 is SGHTA and CDR2 FQGNSA. V was trimmed by 5 bases and J by 3 bases, leaving 10 bases between them. The CDR3 length is 13 residues. The DNA of the CDR3 is TGTGCCAGCAGCCCTACAGAGTACACTGAAGCTTTCTTT. Amino acid sequence: CASSPTEYTEAFF.

In nucleotides, the CDR3 is TGTGCCAGCACCCAGAGGGGGGACAATGAAGCTTTCTTT. Its translation: CASTQRGDNEAFF. The chain combines TRBV7-9 with TRBJ1-1; D may be TRBD1 (6 bases). Germline CDR1 reads SEHNR; CDR2 reads FQNEAQ (reference sequence). Trimming pared 7 bases from V and 7 bases from J, leaving 16 bases between. The CDR3 is made up of 13 amino acids.

Concerning this clone: Other DNA variants within this sample encode the same CDR3. The chain couples TRBV29-1 to TRBJ1-1; D is possibly TRBD1 (6 bases). The germline V and J ends were trimmed by 6 bases and 0 bases, with 11 bases remaining between them. The length of the CDR3 is 13 residues. Germline assignment: CDR1 SQVTM and CDR2 ANQGSEA. In nucleotides, the CDR3 is TGCAGCGTGGTCGGACAGATGAACACTGAAGCTTTCTTT. This sequence encodes CSVVGQMNTEAFF. Full variable domain (missing parts from reference TRBV29-1 and TRBJ1-1): SAVISQKPSRDICQRGTSLTIQCQVDSQVTMMFWYRQQPGQSLTLIATANQGSEATYESGFVIDKFPISRPNLTFSTLTVSNMSPEDSSIYLCSVVGQMNTEAFFGQGTRLTVV.

In its sample, this clone was seen once. The chain combines TRBV5-1 with TRBJ2-1; TRBD1 matches at 7 bases. Per the germline V gene, CDR1 is SGHRS and CDR2 is YFSETQ. Unmatched junction bases numbered 9, after V lost 2 bases and J lost 7 bases. The CDR3 sequence is 15 residues long. The CDR3 region is CASSFTTGSVNEQFF. Here the CDR3 DNA reads TGCGCCAGCAGCTTTACGACAGGGTCGGTAAATGAGCAGTTCTTC. Using reference TRBV5-1 and TRBJ2-1 for the parts outside the CDR3, the full variable domain is KAGVTQTPRYLIKTRGQQVTLSCSPISGHRSVSWYQQTPGQGLQFLFEYFSETQRNKGNFPGRFSGRQFSNSRSEMNVSTLELGDSALYLCASSFTTGSVNEQFFGPGTRLTVL.

This sequence joins TRBV5-4 and TRBJ1-2; possibly TRBD1 for D (5 bases). The CDR3 is 15 residues long. The ends were cut back, 4 bases at V and 8 bases at J, with 21 bases in the middle. CDR1 and CDR2 (germline): SGHNT, YYREEE (reference sequence). The CDR3 DNA reads as TGTGCCAGCAGCCCACCTTTTTTTTACGGGGGGGGCTACACCTTC. This sequence encodes CASSPPFFYGGGYTF.

This chain links TRBV6-1 with TRBJ1-3; D may be TRBD1 (5 bases). CDR1 is MNHNS and CDR2 is SASEGT in the germline V gene. V was pared by 3 bases and J by 3 bases, with 12 bases between. The CDR3 consists of 15 residues. CDR3: CASSEERGYGNTIYF. In DNA, the CDR3 is TGTGCCAGCAGTGAGGAACGGGGGTATGGAAACACCATATATTTT.

The rearrangement joins TRBV28 to TRBJ1-1; TRBD1 matches 8 bases. The CDR3 runs 15 residues. CDR1 and CDR2 (germline): MDHEN, SYDVKM. V trimming: 5 bases; J trimming: 7 bases; junction bases outside the gene matches: 12. In nucleotides, the CDR3 is TGTGCCAGCAGTCCTTCCCCTGGGACAGGCCGTGAAGCTTTCTTT. This sequence encodes CASSPSPGTGREAFF.

The chain is built from TRBV7-2 and TRBJ2-3; the match to TRBD2 covers 14 bases. V lost 6 bases and J lost 4; bases outside the gene matches: 6. The CDR3 covers 16 residues. Germline V lookup: CDR1 SGHTA, CDR2 FQGNSA. CDR3 bases: TGTGCCAGCAGACGACCGGGACTAGCGGGAGCAGATACGCAGTATTTT. This gives the protein CASRRPGLAGADTQYF.

The genes are TRBV11-3 and TRBJ1-1, with D tentatively TRBD1 (6 bases). V dropped 0 bases and J dropped 5 bases, with 16 bases sitting between them. The CDR3 is made up of 16 amino acids. Germline V CDR1 and CDR2: SGHNT, YENEEA. The DNA of the CDR3 is TGTGCCAGCAGCTTAGATAATCTAGGGGGTGGTACTGAAGCTTTCTTT. Encoded protein: CASSLDNLGGGTEAFF.

This clone was counted once. This chain uses TRBV7-9 with TRBJ2-3, with 7 bases fitting TRBD2. The CDR3 runs 14 residues. The junction had 4 bases not matched to a gene; V was cut back by 3 bases and J by 4 bases. CDR1 is SEHNR, CDR2 FQNEAQ, per germline (reference sequence). CDR3 bases: TGTGCCAGCAGCTTGGTACGGGAGGCAGATACGCAGTATTTT. Translation: CASSLVREADTQYF. Looking up the rest from reference TRBV7-9 and TRBJ2-3 gives the full variable domain: DTGVSQNPRHKITKRGQNVTFRCDPISEHNRLYWYRQTLGQGPEFLTYFQNEAQLEKSRLLSDRFSAERPKGSFSTLEIQRTEQGDSAMYLCASSLVREADTQYFGPGTRLTVL.

The chain is built from TRBV29-1 and TRBJ2-5; 8 positions match TRBD2. With V trimmed by 6 bases and J by 5 bases, 8 bases remained unmatched. The CDR3 loop spans 13 amino acids. The V gene's germline CDR1 is SQVTM and CDR2 ANQGSEA. The CDR3 here is CSVAPRGGETQYF. The CDR3 DNA is TGCAGCGTCGCCCCCCGCGGGGGGGAGACCCAGTACTTC.

This clone came up a few times. The rearrangement joins TRBV6-5 to TRBJ1-6, with D maybe TRBD1 (6 bases). From germline, CDR1 is MNHEY and CDR2 SVGAGI. Trimming left V 5 bases short and J 8 bases short, with 13 bases between. The CDR3 consists of 14 residues. CDR3 sequence (DNA): TGTGCCAGCAGTACCGACAGGTGGGATTCACCCCTCCACTTT. This translates into CASSTDRWDSPLHF.

The CDR3 is CASSQDLGVEKLFF. Written as DNA, the CDR3 is TGCGCCAGCAGCCAAGACTTAGGGGTGGAAAAACTGTTTTTT. The rearrangement uses TRBV4-3 and TRBJ1-4; perhaps TRBD1 as D (5 bases). V shed 0 bases and J shed 8 bases, with 10 bases lying between them. This CDR3 has 14 amino acids. The V gene's germline CDR1 is LGHNA and CDR2 YSLEER.

The count of this clone is one. This chain links TRBV5-1 with TRBJ2-3; TRBD2 might be the D (6 bases). The CDR3 loop spans 16 amino acids. Germline CDR1 reads SGHRS; CDR2 reads YFSETQ. V was pared by 0 bases and J by 7 bases, with 18 bases between. CDR3: CASSLDGPGEGNTQYF. In nucleotides, the CDR3 is TGCGCCAGCAGCTTGGATGGCCCGGGGGAAGGTAATACGCAGTATTTT.

The CDR3 is CASSSDRAFSGELFF. The DNA for the CDR3 is TGTGCCAGCAGCTCGGACAGGGCCTTTTCCGGGGAGCTGTTTTTT. The genes are TRBV5-4 and TRBJ2-2, with 8 bases identical to TRBD1. Germline CDR1 and CDR2: SGHNT and YYREEE (reference sequence). This CDR3 comprises 15 residues. V lost 3 bases, J lost 6 bases, and 7 bases stayed unmatched.

This rearrangement joins TRBV11-2 to TRBJ1-1, with D tentatively TRBD1 (5 bases). Germline values: CDR1 SGHAT, CDR2 FQNNGV. V lost 1 base, J lost 1 base, and 13 bases lay in between. There are 16 residues in the CDR3. DNA of the CDR3: TGTGCCAGCAGCTTAGTTGGGGATGGGGGGAACACTGAAGCTTTCTTT. This sequence encodes CASSLVGDGGNTEAFF.

This clone was seen a single time. The genes are TRBV4-1 and TRBJ2-1; 9 bases are a match to TRBD2. CDR3 length: 16 amino acids. The V gene's germline CDR1 is MGHRA and CDR2 YSYEKL. Losses at the gene ends were 2 bases for V and 7 bases for J; bases not matched to a gene: 9. In DNA, the CDR3 is TGCGCCAGCAGCCAACCGCCCGCGGGAGGGCCGAATGAGCAGTTCTTC. It specifies CASSQPPAGGPNEQFF.

This rearrangement joins TRBV29-1 to TRBJ1-5, with D hard to call. The CDR3 has 13 amino acids. Germline values: CDR1 SQVTM, CDR2 ANQGSEA. CDR3 sequence reads: CSARRDSNQPQHF. CDR3 coding DNA: TGCAGTGCGAGGAGGGATAGCAATCAGCCCCAGCATTTT. Combining the CDR3 with reference TRBV29-1 and TRBJ1-5 gives the whole variable domain SAVISQKPSRDICQRGTSLTIQCQVDSQVTMMFWYRQQPGQSLTLIATANQGSEATYESGFVIDKFPISRPNLTFSTLTVSNMSPEDSSIYLCSARRDSNQPQHFGDGTRLSIL.

The chain links TRBV10-1 to TRBJ2-3; 8 bases map to TRBD2. The CDR3 sequence is 15 residues long. CDR1 is WNHNN, CDR2 SYGVQD, per germline (reference sequence). Trimming took 3 bases from V and 4 from J; bases not matched to a gene: 6. Written as DNA, the CDR3 is TGCGCCAGCAGTGAAGGTAGCGGGAACTCAGATACGCAGTATTTT. It codes for CASSEGSGNSDTQYF.

The rearrangement uses TRBV15 and TRBJ2-5; D is uncertain. The CDR3 is 13 residues long. V lost 6 bases, J lost 3 bases, and 11 bases lay in between. Germline CDR1 LNHNV, CDR2 YYDKDF (reference sequence). CDR3 protein: CATRDPPEETQYF. CDR3 DNA sequence: TGTGCCACCAGGGATCCGCCTGAAGAGACCCAGTACTTC.

The chain combines TRBV5-1 with TRBJ2-1, with 9 bases aligning to TRBD2. This CDR3 has 16 residues. CDR1 and CDR2 from the germline V gene are SGHRS and YFSETQ. The J segment lost 2 bases and the V segment lost 4 bases, leaving 7 bases of the junction unmatched. The CDR3 DNA sequence: TGCGCCAGCAGCCGCACCCAGCGGGAGGCCTACAATGAGCAGTTCTTC. Its translation: CASSRTQREAYNEQFF.

Notes on this clone: Different DNA sequences within this sample yield the same CDR3. The V gene is TRBV18, the J gene TRBJ2-7, with D uncertain. The CDR3 loop spans 13 amino acids. The V end was cut by 0 bases, the J end by 2 bases, with 5 bases between. From germline, CDR1 is KGHSH and CDR2 LQKENI. DNA of the CDR3: TGTGCCAGCTCACCACCGACGGCCTACGAGCAGTACTTC. This sequence encodes CASSPPTAYEQYF.

The rearrangement uses TRBV5-1 and TRBJ1-1; TRBD1 agrees at 11 bases. Germline-derived CDR1 and CDR2 are SGHRS and YFSETQ. The CDR3 has 16 residues. Germline trimming cut 3 bases from V and 7 bases from J; bases unmatched to any gene: 11. This CDR3 reads CASSSFPGTGGNEAFF. The CDR3 coding sequence is TGCGCCAGCAGCTCCTTCCCCGGGACAGGGGGTAATGAAGCTTTCTTT.

The J gene is TRBJ1-1, the V gene TRBV15; no clear D. Trimming removed 2 bases from V and 4 bases from J, with 2 bases in between. The CDR3 runs 11 residues. Germline V lookup: CDR1 LNHNV, CDR2 YYDKDF (reference sequence). The CDR3 is CATSRLTEAFF. CDR3 in DNA: TGTGCCACCAGCAGACTCACTGAAGCTTTCTTT.